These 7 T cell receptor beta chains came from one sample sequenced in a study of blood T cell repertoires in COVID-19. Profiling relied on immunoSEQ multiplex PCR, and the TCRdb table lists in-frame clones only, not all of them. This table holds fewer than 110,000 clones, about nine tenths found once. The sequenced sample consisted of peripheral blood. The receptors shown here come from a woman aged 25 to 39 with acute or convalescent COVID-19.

The CDR3 here is CASSQEGAPGGYTF. The CDR3 nucleotides are TGCGCCAGCAGCCAAGAGGGAGCGCCGGGGGGCTACACCTTC. This chain uses TRBV4-1 with TRBJ1-2; D remains unclear. The CDR3 spans 14 residues. Per germline, CDR1 MGHRA and CDR2 YSYEKL. The V gene lost 0 bases and the J gene lost 8 bases, with 13 bases spanning the gap.

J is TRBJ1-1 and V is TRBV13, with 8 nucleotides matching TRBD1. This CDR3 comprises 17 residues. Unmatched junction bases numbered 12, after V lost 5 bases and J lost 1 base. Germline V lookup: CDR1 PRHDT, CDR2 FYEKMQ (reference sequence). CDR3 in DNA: TGTGCCAGCAGCGGCCGAGGACAGGGAAAAGCGAACACTGAAGCTTTCTTT. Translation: CASSGRGQGKANTEAFF.

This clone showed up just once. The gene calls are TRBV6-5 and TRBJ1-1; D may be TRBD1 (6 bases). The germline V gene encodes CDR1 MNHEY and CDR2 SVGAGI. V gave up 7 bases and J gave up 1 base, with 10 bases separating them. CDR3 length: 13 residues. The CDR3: CASTRGGNTEAFF. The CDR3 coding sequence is TGTGCCAGCACCAGAGGGGGGAACACTGAAGCTTTCTTT.

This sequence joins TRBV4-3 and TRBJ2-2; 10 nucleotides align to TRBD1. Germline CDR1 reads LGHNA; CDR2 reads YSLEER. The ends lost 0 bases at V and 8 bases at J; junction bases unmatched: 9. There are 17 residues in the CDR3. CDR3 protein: CASSQDLGQGVSGELFF. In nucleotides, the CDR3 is TGCGCCAGCAGCCAAGATCTCGGACAGGGGGTTTCAGGGGAGCTGTTTTTT.

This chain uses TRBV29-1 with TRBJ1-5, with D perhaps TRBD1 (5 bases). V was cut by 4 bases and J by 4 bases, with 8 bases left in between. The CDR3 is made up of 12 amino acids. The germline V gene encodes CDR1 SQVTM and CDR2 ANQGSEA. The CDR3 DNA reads TGCAGCGTTGTCGGGGGAAATCAGCCCCAGCATTTT. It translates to CSVVGGNQPQHF.

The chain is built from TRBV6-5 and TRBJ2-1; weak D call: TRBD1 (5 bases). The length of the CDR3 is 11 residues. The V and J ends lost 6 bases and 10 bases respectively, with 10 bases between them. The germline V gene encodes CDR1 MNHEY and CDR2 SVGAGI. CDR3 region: CASRQGGEQFF. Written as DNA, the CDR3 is TGTGCCAGCAGGCAGGGTGGGGAGCAGTTCTTC.

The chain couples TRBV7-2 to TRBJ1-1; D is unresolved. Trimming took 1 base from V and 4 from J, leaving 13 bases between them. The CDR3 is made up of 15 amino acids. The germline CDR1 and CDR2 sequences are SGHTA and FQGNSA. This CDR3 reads CASSLGNFAGTEAFF. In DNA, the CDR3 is TGTGCCAGCAGCTTAGGGAACTTCGCAGGCACTGAAGCTTTCTTT. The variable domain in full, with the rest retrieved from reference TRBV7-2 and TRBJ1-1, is GAGVSQSPSNKVTEKGKDVELRCDPISGHTALYWYRQSLGQGLEFLIYFQGNSAPDKSGLPSDRFSAERTGGSVSTLTIQRTQQEDSAVYLCASSLGNFAGTEAFFGQGTRLTVV.